The source of this T cell receptor beta chain is a study of T cells in Graves' hyperthyroidism and ophthalmopathy. Study-level findings and limits: Blood also contained most expanded thyroid clonotypes above 0.001.

What was amplified from RNA transcripts were TCR beta CDR3 regions. First-round RT-PCR targeting the TCR CDR3 was performed with the HTBI primer set. Each CDR3 protein is one row after TCRdb ran MiXCR on the multiplex PCR reads. In the table there are more than 500,000 distinct CDR3 sequences, over 12% of which are singletons. Ophthalmopathy patients all had a Clinical Activity Score of at least 3, a NOSPECS grade of at least 4 and disease under 3 months old. Orbital computed tomography and thyroid ultrasound, together with serum TRAb and thyroxine and clinical symptoms, were used for diagnoses. It was less than 13 ml of fresh peripheral blood that supplied the PBMCs. This clonotype was seen at least ten times. Antigen: not known. Germline V CDR1 and CDR2: KGHDR, SFDVKD. CDR3 length equals 16 residues. Losses at the gene ends were 3 bases for V and 1 base for J; bases not matched to a gene: 2.

This chain connects TRBV24-1 to TRBJ1-5, with 10 nucleotides matching TRBD1. The sequencing input was blood. This TCR derives from a woman aged 40-49 years with Graves' ophthalmopathy. In DNA, the CDR3 is TGTGCCACCAGTGATGGGGACAGGGGAAGCAATCAGCCCCAGCATTTT. It yields the protein CATSDGDRGSNQPQHF.